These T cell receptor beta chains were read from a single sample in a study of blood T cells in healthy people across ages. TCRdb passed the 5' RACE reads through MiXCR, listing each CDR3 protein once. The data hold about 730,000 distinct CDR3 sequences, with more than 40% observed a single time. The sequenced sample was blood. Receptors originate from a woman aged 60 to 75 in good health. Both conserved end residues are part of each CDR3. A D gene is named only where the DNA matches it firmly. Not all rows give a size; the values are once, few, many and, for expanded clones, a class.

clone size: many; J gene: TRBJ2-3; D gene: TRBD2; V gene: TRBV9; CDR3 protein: CASSVGLAGITDTQYF; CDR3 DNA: TGTGCCAGCAGCGTAGGGCTAGCGGGGATTACAGATACGCAGTATTTT
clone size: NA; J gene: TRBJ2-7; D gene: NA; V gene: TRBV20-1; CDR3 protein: CSASNEQYF; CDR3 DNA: TGCAGTGCTAGTAACGAGCAGTACTTC
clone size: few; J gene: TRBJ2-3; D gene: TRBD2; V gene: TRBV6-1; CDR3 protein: CASRRGTSGGSTDTQYF; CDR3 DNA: TGTGCCAGCAGACGAGGGACTAGCGGGGGGAGCACAGATACGCAGTATTTT
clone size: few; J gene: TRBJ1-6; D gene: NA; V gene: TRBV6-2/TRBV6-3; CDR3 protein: CASSSSARPLHF; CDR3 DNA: TGTGCCAGCAGTTCCTCAGCGAGACCCCTCCACTTT
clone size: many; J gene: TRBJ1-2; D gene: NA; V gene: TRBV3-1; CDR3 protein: CASSRADYGYTF; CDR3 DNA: TGTGCCAGCAGCCGAGCAGACTATGGCTACACCTTC
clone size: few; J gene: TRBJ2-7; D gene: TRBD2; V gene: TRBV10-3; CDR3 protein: CAISGLADEQYF; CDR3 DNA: TGTGCCATCAGTGGGCTAGCGGACGAGCAGTACTTC
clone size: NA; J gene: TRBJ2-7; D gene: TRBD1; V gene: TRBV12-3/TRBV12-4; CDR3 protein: CASKMTGVPYEQYF; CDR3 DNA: TGTGCCAGCAAGATGACAGGGGTGCCCTACGAGCAGTACTTC
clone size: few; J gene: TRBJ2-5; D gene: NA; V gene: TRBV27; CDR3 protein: CASSLHRAAPEQYF; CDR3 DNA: TGTGCCAGCAGTTTGCACAGGGCCGCACCGGAGCAGTACTTC
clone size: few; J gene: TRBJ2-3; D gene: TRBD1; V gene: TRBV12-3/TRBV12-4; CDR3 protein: CASIIGQGASDTQYF; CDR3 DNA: TGTGCCAGCATCATCGGACAGGGGGCTTCAGATACGCAGTATTTT
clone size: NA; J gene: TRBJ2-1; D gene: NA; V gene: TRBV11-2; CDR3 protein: CASSGKVDNEQFF; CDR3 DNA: TGTGCCAGCAGCGGAAAGGTTGACAATGAGCAGTTCTTC
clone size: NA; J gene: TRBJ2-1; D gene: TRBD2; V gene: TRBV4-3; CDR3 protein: CASSQPRLAGVGEQFF; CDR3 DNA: TGCGCCAGCAGCCAACCAAGACTAGCGGGAGTCGGTGAGCAGTTCTTC
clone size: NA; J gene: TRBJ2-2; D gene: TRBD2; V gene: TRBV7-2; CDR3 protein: CASSATSGNTGELFF; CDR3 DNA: TGTGCCAGCAGCGCCACTAGCGGGAACACCGGGGAGCTGTTTTTT
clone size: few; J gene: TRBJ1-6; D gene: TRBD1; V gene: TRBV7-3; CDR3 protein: CASSLRDRGNSPLHF; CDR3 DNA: TGTGCCAGCAGCTTAAGGGACAGGGGTAATTCACCCCTCCACTTT
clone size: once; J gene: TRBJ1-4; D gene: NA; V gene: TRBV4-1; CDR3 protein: CASSPSARSGEKLFF; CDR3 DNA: TGCGCCAGCAGCCCCTCGGCGCGTTCGGGTGAAAAACTGTTTTTT
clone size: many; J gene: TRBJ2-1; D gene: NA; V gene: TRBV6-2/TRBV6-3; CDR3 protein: CASSYGGHTDEQFF; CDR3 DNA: TGTGCCAGCAGTTACGGGGGCCACACCGATGAGCAGTTCTTC
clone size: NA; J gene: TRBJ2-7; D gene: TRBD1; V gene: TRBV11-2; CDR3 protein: CASSLAPPGGQGSIYEQYF; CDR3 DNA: TGTGCCAGTAGCTTAGCCCCGCCGGGGGGACAGGGAAGTATCTACGAGCAGTACTTC
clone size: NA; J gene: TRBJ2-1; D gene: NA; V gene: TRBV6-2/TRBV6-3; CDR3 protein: CASSDEGGWDEQFF; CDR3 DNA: TGTGCCAGCAGTGACGAGGGGGGGTGGGATGAGCAGTTCTTC
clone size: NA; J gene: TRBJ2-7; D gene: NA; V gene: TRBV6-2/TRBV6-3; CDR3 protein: CAGSRELVHEQYF; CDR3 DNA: TGTGCCGGTTCCCGGGAACTAGTCCACGAGCAGTACTTC
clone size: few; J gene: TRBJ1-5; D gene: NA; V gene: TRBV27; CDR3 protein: CATSTANQPQHF; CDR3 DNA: TGTGCCACCTCGACGGCAAATCAGCCCCAGCATTTT
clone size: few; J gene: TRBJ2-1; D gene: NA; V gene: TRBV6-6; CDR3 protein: CASSYPNPGTNEQFF; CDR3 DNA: TGTGCCAGCAGTTACCCCAATCCGGGAACGAATGAGCAGTTCTTC
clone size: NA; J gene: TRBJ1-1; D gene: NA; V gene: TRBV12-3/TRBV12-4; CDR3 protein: CASGGRPNTEAFF; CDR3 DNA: TGTGCCAGCGGTGGGAGACCGAACACTGAAGCTTTCTTT
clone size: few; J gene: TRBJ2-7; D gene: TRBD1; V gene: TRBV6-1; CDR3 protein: CASSETGDVNEQYF; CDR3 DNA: TGTGCCAGCAGTGAAACAGGGGATGTTAACGAGCAGTACTTC
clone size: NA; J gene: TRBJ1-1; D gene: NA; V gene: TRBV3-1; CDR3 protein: CASSLNQGMLAEAFF; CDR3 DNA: TGTGCCAGCAGCCTAAATCAGGGGATGTTGGCTGAAGCTTTCTTT
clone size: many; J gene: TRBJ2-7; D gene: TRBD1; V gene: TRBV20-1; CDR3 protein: CSATGTVSTYEQYF; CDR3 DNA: TGCAGTGCCACCGGGACAGTGAGCACCTACGAGCAGTACTTC
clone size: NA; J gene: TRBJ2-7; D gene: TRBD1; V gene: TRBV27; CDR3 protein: CATADRVRTEQYF; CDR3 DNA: TGTGCCACCGCGGACAGGGTGAGGACCGAGCAGTACTTC
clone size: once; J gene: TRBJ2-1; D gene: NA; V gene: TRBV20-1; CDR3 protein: CSAAGGGKGGLKEQFF; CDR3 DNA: TGCAGTGCTGCGGGTGGGGGGAAAGGAGGGCTTAAGGAGCAGTTCTTC
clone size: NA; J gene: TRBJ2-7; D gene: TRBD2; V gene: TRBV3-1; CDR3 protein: CASSQAPFRSSGGADPPEQYF; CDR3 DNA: TGTGCCAGCAGCCAAGCCCCCTTTAGGAGTAGCGGGGGGGCTGATCCGCCCGAGCAGTACTTC
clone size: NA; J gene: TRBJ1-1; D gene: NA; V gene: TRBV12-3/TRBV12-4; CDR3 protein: CASTHPGRNTEAFF; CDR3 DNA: TGTGCCAGCACCCATCCGGGTCGGAACACTGAAGCTTTCTTT
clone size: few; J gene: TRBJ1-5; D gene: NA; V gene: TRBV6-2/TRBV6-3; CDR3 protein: CASSYLGHQPQHF; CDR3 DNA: TGTGCCAGCAGTTACCTCGGGCATCAGCCCCAGCATTTT
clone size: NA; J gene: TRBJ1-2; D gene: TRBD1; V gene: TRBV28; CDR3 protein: CASGGGHGYTF; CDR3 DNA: TGTGCCAGCGGAGGGGGCCATGGCTACACCTTC
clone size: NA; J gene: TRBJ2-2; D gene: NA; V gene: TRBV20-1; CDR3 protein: CSVRTRHGELFF; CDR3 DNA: TGCAGTGTCAGGACCCGACACGGGGAGCTGTTTTTT
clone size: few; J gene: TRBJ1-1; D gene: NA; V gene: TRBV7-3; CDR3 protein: CASSSGQLGTEAFF; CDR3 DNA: TGTGCCAGCAGTTCCGGACAGCTGGGAACTGAAGCTTTCTTT
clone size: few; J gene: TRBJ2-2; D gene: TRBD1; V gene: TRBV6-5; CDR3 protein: CASKTRDRVVGELFF; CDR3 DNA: TGTGCCAGCAAAACCCGGGACAGGGTCGTCGGGGAGCTGTTTTTT
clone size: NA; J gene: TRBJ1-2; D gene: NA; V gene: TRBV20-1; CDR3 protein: CSARSPGRTDGYTF; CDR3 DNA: TGCAGTGCTAGATCCCCCGGCAGGACGGATGGCTACACCTTC
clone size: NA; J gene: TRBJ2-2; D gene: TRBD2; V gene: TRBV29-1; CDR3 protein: CSVQTRAAGGPRTGELFF; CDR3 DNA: TGCAGCGTTCAAACAAGAGCAGCGGGGGGGCCGAGGACCGGGGAGCTGTTTTTT
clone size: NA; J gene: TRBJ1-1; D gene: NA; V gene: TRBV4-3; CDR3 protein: CASSQDIGGGLSEAFF; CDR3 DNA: TGCGCCAGCAGCCAAGATATTGGGGGAGGATTGTCTGAAGCTTTCTTT
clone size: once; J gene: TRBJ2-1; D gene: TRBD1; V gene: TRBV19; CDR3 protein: CASSIEDRGYNEQFF; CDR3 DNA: TGTGCCAGTAGTATCGAGGACAGGGGTTACAATGAGCAGTTCTTC
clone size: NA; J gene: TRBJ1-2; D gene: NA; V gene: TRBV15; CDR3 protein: CATSSGVDYGYTF; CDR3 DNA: TGTGCCACCAGCTCAGGGGTGGACTATGGCTACACCTTC
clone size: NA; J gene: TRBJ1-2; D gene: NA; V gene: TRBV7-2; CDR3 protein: CASSPFGDYGYTF; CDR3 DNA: TGTGCCAGCAGCCCCTTTGGAGACTATGGCTACACCTTC
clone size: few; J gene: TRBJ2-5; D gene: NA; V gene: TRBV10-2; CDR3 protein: CASSEAEGWETQYF; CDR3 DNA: TGCGCCAGCAGTGAGGCGGAGGGGTGGGAGACCCAGTACTTC
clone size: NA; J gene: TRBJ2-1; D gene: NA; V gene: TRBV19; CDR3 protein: CAGSPLTGNEQFF; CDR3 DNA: TGTGCCGGTAGTCCCCTAACAGGGAACGAGCAGTTCTTC
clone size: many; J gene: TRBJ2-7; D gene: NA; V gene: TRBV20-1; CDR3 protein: CSARGNVREQYF; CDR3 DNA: TGCAGTGCTAGGGGTAATGTACGAGAGCAGTACTTC
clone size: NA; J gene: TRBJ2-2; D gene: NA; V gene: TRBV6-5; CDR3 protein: CASSRRVGELFF; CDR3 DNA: TGTGCCAGCAGTCGCAGGGTCGGGGAGCTGTTTTTT
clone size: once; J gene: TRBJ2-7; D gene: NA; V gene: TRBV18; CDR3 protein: CASSDSSAYEQYF; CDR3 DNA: TGTGCCAGCTCCGACAGTTCCGCCTACGAGCAGTACTTC
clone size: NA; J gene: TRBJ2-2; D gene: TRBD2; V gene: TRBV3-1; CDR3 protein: CASSQDSLAGSVAGELFF; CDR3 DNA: TGTGCCAGCAGCCAAGATAGTCTAGCGGGGTCCGTAGCCGGGGAGCTGTTTTTT
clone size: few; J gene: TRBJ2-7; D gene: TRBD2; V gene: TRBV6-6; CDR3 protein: CASMAGGGLYEQYF; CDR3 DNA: TGTGCCAGCATGGCGGGCGGGGGGCTCTACGAGCAGTACTTC
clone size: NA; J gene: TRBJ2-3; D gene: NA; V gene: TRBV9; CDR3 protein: CASSASGTTTQYF; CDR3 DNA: TGTGCCAGCAGCGCCTCTGGGACCACTACGCAGTATTTT
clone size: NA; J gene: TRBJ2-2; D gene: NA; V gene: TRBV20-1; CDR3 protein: CSALWRENTGELFF; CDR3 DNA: TGCAGTGCGTTATGGCGGGAGAACACCGGGGAGCTGTTTTTT
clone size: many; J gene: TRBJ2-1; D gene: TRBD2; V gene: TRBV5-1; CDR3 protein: CASSAASGRGNEQFF; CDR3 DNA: TGCGCCAGCAGCGCAGCTAGCGGGAGGGGCAATGAGCAGTTCTTC
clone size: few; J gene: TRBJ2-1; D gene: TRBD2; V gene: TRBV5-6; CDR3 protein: CASSFGLVFNEQFF; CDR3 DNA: TGTGCCAGCAGCTTCGGACTAGTTTTCAATGAGCAGTTCTTC
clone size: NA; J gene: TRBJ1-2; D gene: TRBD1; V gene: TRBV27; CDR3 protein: CASSFRDRALSGGYTF; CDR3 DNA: TGTGCCAGCAGTTTCCGAGACAGGGCCCTGTCCGGTGGCTACACCTTC
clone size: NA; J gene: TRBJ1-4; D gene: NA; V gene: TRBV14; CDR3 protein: CASSHPPGKLFF; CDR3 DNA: TGTGCCAGCAGCCATCCTCCTGGAAAACTGTTTTTT
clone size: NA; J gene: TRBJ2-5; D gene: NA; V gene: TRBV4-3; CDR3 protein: CASSQGRTGETQYF; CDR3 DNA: TGCGCCAGCAGCCAAGGGAGGACTGGAGAGACCCAGTACTTC
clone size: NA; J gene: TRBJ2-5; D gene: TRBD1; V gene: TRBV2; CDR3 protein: CASSETGGQETQYF; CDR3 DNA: TGTGCCAGCAGTGAAACAGGGGGGCAAGAGACCCAGTACTTC
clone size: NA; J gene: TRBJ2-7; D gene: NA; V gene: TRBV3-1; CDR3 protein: CASSQDAPVPIPTYEQYF; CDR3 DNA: TGTGCCAGCAGCCAAGATGCACCTGTCCCCATCCCTACTTACGAGCAGTACTTC
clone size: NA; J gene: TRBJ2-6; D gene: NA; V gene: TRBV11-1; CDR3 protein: CASSLGGYNSGANVLTF; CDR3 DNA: TGTGCCAGCAGCTTAGGTGGCTACAACTCTGGGGCCAACGTCCTGACTTTC
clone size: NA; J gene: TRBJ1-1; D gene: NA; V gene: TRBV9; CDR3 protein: CASSVVRADENTEAFF; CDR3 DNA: TGTGCCAGCAGCGTAGTCAGGGCCGACGAGAACACTGAAGCTTTCTTT